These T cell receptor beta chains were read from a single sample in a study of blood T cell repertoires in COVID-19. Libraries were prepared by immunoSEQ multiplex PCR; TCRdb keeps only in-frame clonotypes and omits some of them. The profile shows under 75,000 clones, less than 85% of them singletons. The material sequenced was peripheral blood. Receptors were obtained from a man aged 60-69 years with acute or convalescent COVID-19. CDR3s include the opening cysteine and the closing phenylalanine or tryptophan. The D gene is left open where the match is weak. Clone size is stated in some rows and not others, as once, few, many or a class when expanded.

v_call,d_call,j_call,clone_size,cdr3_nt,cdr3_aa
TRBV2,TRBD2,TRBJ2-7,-,TGTGCCTGCGGACTAGCGGGGTTCGAGATGCGCGAGCAGTACTTC,CACGLAGFEMREQYF
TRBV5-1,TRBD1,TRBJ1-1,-,TGCGCCAGCAGCGGGACAGGTTTGAACACTGAAGCTTTCTTT,CASSGTGLNTEAFF
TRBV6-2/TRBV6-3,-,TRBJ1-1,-,TGTGCCAGCAGTTCCCCCCGAGGGCAGAGAGCCACTGAAGCTTTCTTT,CASSSPRGQRATEAFF
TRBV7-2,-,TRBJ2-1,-,TGTGCCAGCAGCCACACTACCTACAATGAGCAGTTCTTC,CASSHTTYNEQFF
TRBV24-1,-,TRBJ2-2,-,TGTGCCACCAGCTCAGTAATGACCGGGGAGCTGTTTTTT,CATSSVMTGELFF
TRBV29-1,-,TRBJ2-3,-,TGCAGCGAGACGGGAGTGAGCACAGATACGCAGTATTTT,CSETGVSTDTQYF
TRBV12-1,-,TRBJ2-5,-,TGTGCCAGCAGCGGAGGGGACGGAGAGACCCAGTACTTC,CASSGGDGETQYF
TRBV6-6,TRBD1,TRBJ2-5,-,TGTGCCAGCAGTCCGGGACAGCAAGAGACCCAGTACTTC,CASSPGQQETQYF
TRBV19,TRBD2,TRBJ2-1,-,TGTGCCACAGCTAGCGGGAGGGCTTTGGATAATGAGCAGTTCTTC,CATASGRALDNEQFF
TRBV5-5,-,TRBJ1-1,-,TGTGCCAGCAGCTTCGGACAGTACACTGAAGCTTTCTTT,CASSFGQYTEAFF
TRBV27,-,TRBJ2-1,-,TGTGCCAGCAGTCTAGCGGAGGGGGGTGAGCAGTTCTTC,CASSLAEGGEQFF
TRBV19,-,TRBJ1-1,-,TGTGCCAGTAGTTTTCAAGCAGACTACGTCCTAAAAGCTTTCTTT,CASSFQADYVLKAFF
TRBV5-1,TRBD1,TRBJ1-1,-,TGCGCCAGCAGCCCTAGGACAGGGCTCGACACTGAAGCTTTCTTT,CASSPRTGLDTEAFF
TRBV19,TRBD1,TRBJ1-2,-,TGTGCCGTGGCCGACAGGGAACGGGCCAAGGGCTACACCTTC,CAVADRERAKGYTF
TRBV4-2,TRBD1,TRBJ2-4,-,TGTGCCAGCAGCCCCGAACCGACAGGGGGAAACATTCAGTACTTC,CASSPEPTGGNIQYF
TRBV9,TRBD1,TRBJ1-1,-,TGTGCCAGCAGCCCCAATGACAGGGTCATCACTGAAGCTTTCTTT,CASSPNDRVITEAFF
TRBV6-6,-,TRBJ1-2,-,TGTGCCAGCAGTCCCCAGGCTAACTATGGCTACACCTTC,CASSPQANYGYTF
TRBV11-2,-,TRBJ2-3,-,TGTGCCAGCAGCTTATCAGGGGGGCCAGATACGCAGTATTTT,CASSLSGGPDTQYF
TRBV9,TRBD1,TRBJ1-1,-,TGTGCCAGCAGACCAGGGGGCCCCATGAACACTGAAGCTTTCTTT,CASRPGGPMNTEAFF
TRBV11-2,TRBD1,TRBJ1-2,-,TGTGCCAGCAGCTTAGACCGGGACAGCACCTATGGCTACACCTTC,CASSLDRDSTYGYTF
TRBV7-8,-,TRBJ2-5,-,TGTGCCAGCAGCTTAGGGGGACATTGGGATCGAGCGACCCAGTACTTC,CASSLGGHWDRATQYF
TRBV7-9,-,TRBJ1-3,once,TGTGCCAGCAGCTTAGGCAGTCCCGGAAACACCATATATTTT,CASSLGSPGNTIYF
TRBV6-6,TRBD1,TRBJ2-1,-,TGTGCCAGCAGTTACAACCGGGACAGGGATAATGAGCAGTTCTTC,CASSYNRDRDNEQFF
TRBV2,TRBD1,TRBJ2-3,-,TGTGCCAGCAGGCCACAGGGGGCCACAGATACGCAGTATTTT,CASRPQGATDTQYF
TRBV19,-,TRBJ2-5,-,TGTGCCAGTAGTGGGCAGGATCGAGAGACCCAGTACTTC,CASSGQDRETQYF
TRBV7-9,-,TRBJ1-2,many,TGTGCCAGCAGCTTGGACAGTGTGTTTAACTATGGCTACACCTTC,CASSLDSVFNYGYTF
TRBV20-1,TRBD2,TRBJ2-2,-,TGCAGTGCTAGTAGGGGACTAGCGGGAGGGACGAACACCGGGGAGCTGTTTTTT,CSASRGLAGGTNTGELFF
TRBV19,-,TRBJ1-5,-,TGTGCCAGTAGCGCTAGACAGGACAATCAGCCCCAGCATTTT,CASSARQDNQPQHF
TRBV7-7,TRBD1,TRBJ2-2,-,TGTGCCAGCAGCTCGGGACAGGCGAACACCGGGGAGCTGTTTTTT,CASSSGQANTGELFF
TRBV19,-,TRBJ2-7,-,TGTGCCAGTAGTATGGAGGGGGCTTCTTCATACGAGCAGTACTTC,CASSMEGASSYEQYF
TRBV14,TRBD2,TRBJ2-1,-,TGTGCCAGCAGCCCGGGAGCGGGATGGAATGAGCAGTTCTTC,CASSPGAGWNEQFF
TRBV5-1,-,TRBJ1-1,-,TGCGCCAGCAGCCCGACAGTTTCAATGAACACTGAAGCTTTCTTT,CASSPTVSMNTEAFF
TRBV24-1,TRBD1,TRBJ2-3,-,TGTGCCACCAGTGATACAACAGGGGGCACAGATACGCAGTATTTT,CATSDTTGGTDTQYF
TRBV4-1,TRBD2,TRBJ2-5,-,TGCGCCAGCAGCCAATCTAGCGGGGGGCCAGGGACCCAGTACTTC,CASSQSSGGPGTQYF
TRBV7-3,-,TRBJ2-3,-,TGTGCCAGCAGCACCTCAACAGGCACAGATACGCAGTATTTT,CASSTSTGTDTQYF
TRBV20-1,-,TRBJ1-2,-,TGCAGTGCTAGTGTCACTAACTATGGCTACACCTTC,CSASVTNYGYTF
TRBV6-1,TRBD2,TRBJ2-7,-,TGTGCCAGCTCAGACACTAGCGGGATCAACGAGCAGTACTTC,CASSDTSGINEQYF
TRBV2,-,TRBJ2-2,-,TGTGCCAGCAGTTCGGGAGTGACCGGGGAGCTGTTTTTT,CASSSGVTGELFF
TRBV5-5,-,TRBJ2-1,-,TGTGCCAGCAGCTTGTACGGTGAGCAGTTCTTC,CASSLYGEQFF
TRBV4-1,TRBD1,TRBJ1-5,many,TGCGCCAGCAGCCAAGTGGGCGCCGGACAGGGCAATCAGCCCCAGCATTTT,CASSQVGAGQGNQPQHF
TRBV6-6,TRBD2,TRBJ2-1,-,TGTGCCAGCAGCCGACTAGCGGTTCACAATGAGCAGTTCTTC,CASSRLAVHNEQFF
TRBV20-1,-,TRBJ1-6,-,TGCAGTGCCGGGTACAGGTCACCCCTCCACTTT,CSAGYRSPLHF